Each of the 19 T cell receptor beta chains below was sequenced from the same sample in a study of cytomegalovirus exposure and HLA in healthy donors. Amplification used 60 Vbeta primers and 13 Jbeta primers. The method was immunoSEQ multiplex PCR; TCRdb's version includes in-frame clones alone and lacks a portion of them. The table shows 60,000 to 70,000 clones, with about three quarters occurring only once. The sequenced material came from PBMCs. Source of these receptors: a man in his forties in good health and CMV-seronegative.

The chain has TRBV18 and TRBJ2-6, with TRBD1 identical over 7 bases. The CDR3 totals 17 residues. J lost 4 bases, V lost 2 bases, and 8 bases had no gene match. Germline-derived CDR1 and CDR2 are KGHSH and LQKENI. The CDR3 DNA reads as TGTGCCAGCTCACCAAGGCCGACAGGGAGCGGGGCCAACGTCCTGACTTTC. Protein sequence: CASSPRPTGSGANVLTF.

V is TRBV18 and J is TRBJ2-7, with TRBD2 matching 9 bases. This CDR3 is built from 15 residues. With V trimmed by 0 bases and J by 4 bases, 4 bases remained unmatched. Germline loops: CDR1 KGHSH, CDR2 LQKENI. Written as DNA, the CDR3 is TGTGCCAGCTCACCACCGCTAGCGGGGTCATACGAGCAGTACTTC. The encoded protein is CASSPPLAGSYEQYF.

The rearrangement uses TRBV18 and TRBJ2-7; 8 bases agree with TRBD1. The CDR3 totals 14 residues. Per germline, CDR1 KGHSH and CDR2 LQKENI. V lost 6 bases and J lost 2; bases outside the gene matches: 6. The CDR3 DNA sequence: TGTGCCAGCTCCACAGGGGGACTTACCTACGAGCAGTACTTC. It translates to CASSTGGLTYEQYF.

V usage is TRBV7-6 and J usage is TRBJ1-2; the match to TRBD1 covers 11 bases. The CDR3 is 16 amino acids. With 5 bases clipped from V and 8 bases from J, the junction kept 13 bases outside the gene matches. CDR1 SGHVS and CDR2 FNYEAQ come from the germline V gene. The DNA of the CDR3 is TGTGCCAGCAGCGCATACGTTGGACAGGGGGCGGGAGGCTACACCTTC. Protein product: CASSAYVGQGAGGYTF.

CDR3 sequence: CASSEGDSSYEQYF. The CDR3 DNA reads TGTGCCAGCAGTGAAGGGGACAGCTCCTACGAGCAGTACTTC. The chain uses TRBV6-1 and TRBJ2-7; 7 positions agree with TRBD1. Germline V gene sequence: CDR1 MNHNS, CDR2 SASEGT. The CDR3 length is 14 residues. The V gene end was trimmed by 1 base and the J gene end by 0 bases; junction bases not matched to a gene: 0.

V and J are TRBV5-8 and TRBJ1-1, with no clear D. V was pared by 7 bases and J by 1 base, with 11 bases between. CDR1 is SGHTS, CDR2 YDEGEE, per germline. The CDR3 spans 13 residues. CDR3 residues: CASRTIANTEAFF. CDR3 bases: TGTGCCAGCCGCACCATAGCGAACACTGAAGCTTTCTTT.

The chain combines TRBV19 with TRBJ1-2; D unclear. This CDR3 has 14 residues. Germline V gene sequence: CDR1 LNHDA, CDR2 SQIVND (reference sequence). Trimming stripped 0 bases from V and 4 bases from J, with 9 bases between. CDR3 sequence reads: CASSIDTEIYGYTF. In DNA form, the CDR3 reads TGTGCCAGTAGTATAGATACAGAAATCTATGGCTACACCTTC.

The rearrangement uses TRBV5-4 and TRBJ2-5; 7 bases line up with TRBD1. Germline trimming cut 4 bases from V and 11 bases from J; bases unmatched to any gene: 8. CDR1 SGHNT and CDR2 YYREEE come from the germline V gene (reference sequence). This CDR3 has 12 amino acids. The CDR3 loop reads CASSLTTGAQYF. DNA for the CDR3: TGTGCCAGCAGCCTAACCACAGGGGCTCAGTACTTC. Based on the CDR3 plus reference TRBV5-4 and TRBJ2-5, the full variable domain is ETGVTQSPTHLIKTRGQQVTLRCSSQSGHNTVSWYQQALGQGPQFIFQYYREEENGRGNFPPRFSGLQFPNYSSELNVNALELDDSALYLCASSLTTGAQYFGPGTRLLVL.

This chain joins TRBV27 and TRBJ2-7, with 10 nucleotides matching TRBD1. This CDR3 region has 15 residues. Germline V gene data show CDR1 as MNHEY and CDR2 as SMNVEV (reference sequence). With 6 bases clipped from V and 5 bases from J, the junction kept 10 bases outside the gene matches. CDR3 residues: CASSSPTGGQNEQYF. In DNA, the CDR3 is TGTGCCAGCAGCTCCCCGACAGGGGGCCAGAACGAGCAGTACTTC.

The chain joins TRBV19 to TRBJ1-1; D call uncertain. This CDR3 has 13 residues. Trimming removed 5 bases from V and 6 bases from J, with 13 bases in between. Germline CDR1 and CDR2: LNHDA and SQIVND (reference sequence). The CDR3 sequence: CASSFRGRPEAFF. The CDR3 bases are TGTGCCAGTAGTTTTCGAGGGCGTCCTGAAGCTTTCTTT.

This clone was seen only once. V is TRBV19 and J is TRBJ2-1, with TRBD1 as a possible D gene (6 bases). CDR3 length equals 11 residues. The germline V gene has CDR1 LNHDA and CDR2 SQIVND (reference sequence). V was trimmed by 9 bases and J by 4 bases, leaving 7 bases between them. This chain's CDR3 is CASQGYNEQFF. Written as DNA, the CDR3 is TGTGCCAGCCAGGGGTACAATGAGCAGTTCTTC.

The chain uses TRBV5-4 and TRBJ2-5, with a weak D call TRBD1 (7 bases). The CDR3 length is 14 residues. CDR1 is SGHNT, CDR2 YYREEE, per germline (reference sequence). V was trimmed by 3 bases and J by 4 bases, leaving 13 bases between them. CDR3 in DNA: TGTGCCAGCAGCTCGACAGGGAGGCGAGAGACCCAGTACTTC. It encodes CASSSTGRRETQYF.

This clone came up once. CDR3 loop: CASSHSLKTQYF. In DNA, the CDR3 is TGCGCCAGCAGCCACTCCTTAAAGACCCAGTACTTC. V gene TRBV4-1 combines with J gene TRBJ2-5; D is undetermined. V lost 3 bases, J lost 6 bases, and 8 bases lay in between. CDR3 length: 12 residues. Germline CDR1 reads MGHRA; CDR2 reads YSYEKL.

This chain joins TRBV5-1 and TRBJ2-2, with 7 bases identical to TRBD1. This CDR3 comprises 14 residues. Germline CDR1 reads SGHRS; CDR2 reads YFSETQ. Trimming at V came to 0 bases and at J to 6 bases, leaving 2 bases not matched to a gene. The CDR3 region is CASSLGGGSGELFF. DNA of the CDR3: TGCGCCAGCAGCTTGGGAGGGGGCTCCGGGGAGCTGTTTTTT.

The J gene is TRBJ1-4, the V gene TRBV7-9; D not resolved. V was shortened by 5 bases and J by 0 bases, with 10 bases between the two germline ends. Per the germline V gene, CDR1 is SEHNR and CDR2 is FQNEAQ (reference sequence). There are 15 residues in the CDR3. CDR3 loop: CASSPPTTTNEKLFF. DNA of the CDR3: TGTGCCAGCAGCCCACCGACAACAACTAATGAAAAACTGTTTTTT.

The chain joins TRBV10-3 to TRBJ2-7, with TRBD2 identical over 11 bases. Germline CDR1 is ENHRY and CDR2 is SYGVKD. This CDR3 contains 14 residues. J lost 0 bases, V lost 8 bases, and 3 bases had no gene match. This CDR3 is CAIRLAGPSYEQYF. The CDR3 bases are TGTGCCATCCGACTAGCGGGGCCCTCCTACGAGCAGTACTTC.

This chain connects TRBV5-1 to TRBJ2-1; D is uncertain. Trimming took 1 base from V and 8 from J, leaving 7 bases between them. CDR3 length: 12 residues. CDR1 and CDR2 from the germline V gene are SGHRS and YFSETQ. CDR3 amino acids: CASSLLEDEQFF. The CDR3 DNA is TGCGCCAGCAGCTTGTTAGAGGATGAGCAGTTCTTC.

The V and J genes are TRBV28 and TRBJ2-5; 10 nucleotides line up with TRBD1. The J call could be wrong; TRBJ2-7 is a better fit for the DNA end. This CDR3 is built from 14 residues. Germline assignment: CDR1 MDHEN and CDR2 SYDVKM. The CDR3 spells CASVRQGASYEQYF. The CDR3 DNA follows: TGTGCCAGCGTTAGACAGGGGGCGAGCTACGAGCAGTACTTC.

This chain links TRBV25-1 with TRBJ2-2; possibly TRBD2 for D (6 bases). Trimming removed 8 bases from V and 4 bases from J, with 17 bases in between. Germline lookup yields CDR1 MGHDK and CDR2 SYGVNS. The CDR3 totals 15 residues. The CDR3 reads CASGLLRGGTGELFF. In nucleotides, the CDR3 is TGTGCCAGCGGGCTTCTTAGGGGAGGCACCGGGGAGCTGTTTTTT.